This TCR beta chain originates from a study of blood T cell repertoires in COVID-19. The germline V and J ends were trimmed by 4 bases and 6 bases, with 16 bases remaining between them. This CDR3 contains 15 residues. From germline, CDR1 is LGHNT and CDR2 FRNRAP. Study processing details: Reference gene primer amplification in the assay estimated nucleated cell counts. Clones were sequenced by immunoSEQ multiplex PCR, and TCRdb holds only the in-frame ones, with some missing. That table is the source of V, J and clone size, and D and trimming were worked out from the DNA. The sample holds fewer than 250,000 clones; approximately 80% are singletons and the top ten take more than 8.5%.

This sequence joins TRBV12-5 and TRBJ2-1; D gene ambiguous. The receptor's source is a woman aged 50 to 65 with acute COVID-19. The sequencing sample was made of PBMCs or T cells enriched from blood (not recorded which). CDR3 sequence (DNA): TGTGCTAGTGGTTCGCCCAGGTTGGGCCTCAATGAGCAGTTCTTC. Amino acid sequence: CASGSPRLGLNEQFF.